The 14 T cell receptor beta chains below all came from one sample that was sequenced in a study of cytomegalovirus exposure and HLA in healthy donors. Measured with immunoSEQ multiplex PCR; TCRdb has only the in-frame clones, and not every one. This sample has more than 45,000 clones, with roughly nine tenths found just once. Sequencing was carried out using PBMCs. Source of these receptors: a woman younger than 30 in good health and CMV-seronegative.

V is TRBV19 and J is TRBJ1-3, with 8 bases matching TRBD1. CDR3 length: 17 residues. Germline loops: CDR1 LNHDA, CDR2 SQIVND (reference sequence). J was trimmed by 6 bases and V by 1 base; bases with no gene match: 11. In nucleotides, the CDR3 is TGTGCCAGTAGTATAGCCAGGGGGCACGCGGTGGAAAACACCATATATTTT. Its translation: CASSIARGHAVENTIYF.

CDR3 sequence reads: CASSPHSGPLPMNEQFF. The CDR3 DNA follows: TGTGCCAGCAGCCCCCATAGCGGCCCACTACCTATGAATGAGCAGTTCTTC. This chain links TRBV9 with TRBJ2-1; a weak D match, TRBD2 (6 bases). The V end was cut by 4 bases, the J end by 7 bases, with 24 bases between. There are 17 residues in the CDR3. Germline-derived CDR1 and CDR2 are SGDLS and YYNGEE.

This clone turned up a few times. The chain recombines TRBV7-6 with TRBJ1-6; a weak D match, TRBD1 (6 bases). Trimming shortened V by 4 bases and J by 8 bases, and 12 bases separated the two germline ends. Germline V lookup: CDR1 SGHVS, CDR2 FNYEAQ. This CDR3 is 14 amino acids long. Here the CDR3 reads CASSSQGQYSPLHF. As DNA, the CDR3 is TGTGCCAGCAGCTCCCAGGGGCAATATTCACCCCTCCACTTT. Full variable domain (rest looked up from reference TRBV7-6 and TRBJ1-6): GAGVSQSPRYKVTKRGQDVALRCDPISGHVSLYWYRQALGQGPEFLTYFNYEAQQDKSGLPNDRFSAERPEGSISTLTIQRTEQRDSAMYRCASSSQGQYSPLHFGNGTRLTVT.

The V gene is TRBV7-2, the J gene TRBJ2-1, with 7 positions matching TRBD2. With 2 bases clipped from V and 0 bases from J, the junction kept 10 bases outside the gene matches. This CDR3 is built from 18 residues. Germline V gene data show CDR1 as SGHTA and CDR2 as FQGNSA. The CDR3 DNA is TGTGCCAGCAGCTTATCCGTTCGCGGGAGCAGCTCCTACAATGAGCAGTTCTTC. The encoded protein is CASSLSVRGSSSYNEQFF.

The chain is built from TRBV6-1 and TRBJ2-2, with 11 bases aligning to TRBD1. This CDR3 contains 16 residues. V was clipped by 3 bases and J by 6 bases; unmatched bases: 6. Germline loops: CDR1 MNHNS, CDR2 SASEGT. This CDR3 reads CASSEGTGGRAGELFF. The CDR3 DNA follows: TGTGCCAGCAGTGAGGGGACAGGGGGGAGAGCCGGGGAGCTGTTTTTT.

The chain is built from TRBV18 and TRBJ2-7; D call uncertain. V was trimmed by 2 bases and J by 5 bases, leaving 10 bases between them. Germline V gene sequence: CDR1 KGHSH, CDR2 LQKENI. The CDR3 contains 13 residues. This CDR3 is CASSPAHHNEQYF. CDR3 coding DNA: TGTGCCAGCTCACCAGCCCATCACAACGAGCAGTACTTC.

This clone was recorded only once. This chain links TRBV5-1 with TRBJ2-5, with D possibly TRBD2 on 6 matching bases. Trimming removed 4 bases from V and 1 base from J, with 11 bases in between. Per the germline V gene, CDR1 is SGHRS and CDR2 is YFSETQ. The CDR3 sequence is 14 residues long. The CDR3 loop reads CASSPGRGQETQYF. The CDR3 DNA follows: TGCGCCAGCAGCCCCGGGCGGGGCCAAGAGACCCAGTACTTC.

This chain connects TRBV2 to TRBJ1-4, with TRBD1 matching 10 bases. J lost 8 bases, V lost 8 bases, and 2 bases had no gene match. This CDR3 has 12 residues. Germline assignment: CDR1 SNHLY and CDR2 FYNNEI. The CDR3, as DNA: TGTGCCAGCGGACAGGGGGGCGAAAAACTGTTTTTT. Translation: CASGQGGEKLFF. The variable domain in full, with the rest retrieved from reference TRBV2 and TRBJ1-4, is EPEVTQTPSHQVTQMGQEVILRCVPISNHLYFYWYRQILGQKVEFLVSFYNNEISEKSEIFDDQFSVERPDGSNFTLKIRSTKLEDSAMYFCASGQGGEKLFFGSGTQLSVL.

This chain links TRBV13 with TRBJ2-7, with TRBD2 matching over 7 bases. Germline CDR1 reads PRHDT; CDR2 reads FYEKMQ (reference sequence). The V gene end was trimmed by 5 bases and the J gene end by 7 bases; junction bases not matched to a gene: 8. The CDR3 spans 13 residues. This CDR3 is CASSPGGATEQYF. The CDR3 DNA sequence: TGTGCCAGCAGCCCGGGGGGAGCTACGGAGCAGTACTTC.

The CDR3 DNA is TGCGCCAGCAGCGCCCTTCACAGGGATGACTATGGCTACACCTTC. Its protein product is CASSALHRDDYGYTF. The chain links TRBV5-1 to TRBJ1-2, with a tentative D call TRBD1 (6 bases). This CDR3 has 15 residues. Germline assignment: CDR1 SGHRS and CDR2 YFSETQ. The V end was cut by 4 bases, the J end by 3 bases, with 16 bases between. Looking up the rest from reference TRBV5-1 and TRBJ1-2 gives the full variable domain: KAGVTQTPRYLIKTRGQQVTLSCSPISGHRSVSWYQQTPGQGLQFLFEYFSETQRNKGNFPGRFSGRQFSNSRSEMNVSTLELGDSALYLCASSALHRDDYGYTFGSGTRLTVV.

The chain uses TRBV5-1 and TRBJ2-1; perhaps TRBD2 as D (5 bases). This CDR3 is built from 13 residues. Per germline, CDR1 SGHRS and CDR2 YFSETQ. The germline V and J ends were trimmed by 5 bases and 4 bases, with 10 bases remaining between them. This CDR3 is CASRPGLYNEQFF. The DNA of the CDR3 is TGCGCCAGCAGACCCGGACTGTACAATGAGCAGTTCTTC.

This clone was detected once. This chain joins TRBV28 and TRBJ1-5; possible D gene TRBD1, 5 bases. This CDR3 has 14 residues. Germline V CDR1 and CDR2: MDHEN, SYDVKM. The V and J ends lost 7 bases and 7 bases respectively, with 17 bases between them. CDR3 in amino acids: CASTKRGTRQPQHF. The DNA for the CDR3 is TGTGCCAGCACTAAGCGGGGGACGAGGCAGCCCCAGCATTTT.

The rearrangement joins TRBV11-3 to TRBJ2-7; D not certain. Germline V gene lookup returns CDR1 SGHNT and CDR2 YENEEA. The CDR3 consists of 13 residues. Trimming took off 6 bases at V and 5 bases at J, with 14 bases between the two ends. The CDR3 region has the DNA TGTGCCAGCAGTCCTCGTGCGACTGACGAGCAGTACTTC. Protein product: CASSPRATDEQYF.

The chain joins TRBV5-1 to TRBJ1-2; D perhaps matches TRBD1 (5 bases). The V end was cut by 3 bases, the J end by 8 bases, with 14 bases between. The CDR3 loop spans 13 amino acids. CDR1 and CDR2 from the germline V gene are SGHRS and YFSETQ. The CDR3 reads CASSSGPRGGYTF. The CDR3 region has the DNA TGCGCCAGCAGCTCAGGGCCCCGGGGGGGCTACACCTTC.